This entry features one T cell receptor beta chain sequence. The data derive from a study of T cells and Merkel cell carcinoma outcomes. Trimming took 2 bases from V and 2 from J; bases not matched to a gene: 6. This CDR3 has 16 residues. Germline V gene data show CDR1 as SGHRS and CDR2 as YFSETQ. The method was immunoSEQ multiplex PCR; TCRdb's version includes in-frame clones alone and lacks a portion of them. The sample carries 7,000 to 10,000 clones, around 80% recorded once. The sequence was collected from a human donor with Merkel cell carcinoma. The sequenced sample was tumor tissue from Merkel cell carcinoma. The chain has TRBV5-1 and TRBJ2-3; TRBD1 aligns across 9 bases. The CDR3 sequence is CASSLVGTGYTDTQYF. The CDR3 region has the DNA TGCGCCAGCAGCTTAGTCGGGACAGGGTACACAGATACGCAGTATTTT.